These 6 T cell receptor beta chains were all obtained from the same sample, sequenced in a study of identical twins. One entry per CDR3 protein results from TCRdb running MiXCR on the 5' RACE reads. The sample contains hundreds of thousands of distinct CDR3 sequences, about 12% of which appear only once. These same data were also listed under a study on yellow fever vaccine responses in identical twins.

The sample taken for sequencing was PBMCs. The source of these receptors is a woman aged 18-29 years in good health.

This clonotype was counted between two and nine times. The CDR3 region has the DNA TGTGCCAGCAGCAAGAACCAGGGATGGAACGGGGAGCTGTTTTTT. This encodes CASSKNQGWNGELFF. The V gene is TRBV9, the J gene TRBJ2-2; maybe TRBD1 (5 bases). Germline loops: CDR1 SGDLS, CDR2 YYNGEE. The length of the CDR3 is 15 residues. V was trimmed by 4 bases and J by 7 bases, leaving 17 bases between them.

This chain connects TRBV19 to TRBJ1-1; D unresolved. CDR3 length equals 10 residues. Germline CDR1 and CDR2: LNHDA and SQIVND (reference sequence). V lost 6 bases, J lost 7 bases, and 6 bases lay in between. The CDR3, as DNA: TGTGCCAGTAGAGGGAATGAAGCTTTCTTT. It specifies CASRGNEAFF.

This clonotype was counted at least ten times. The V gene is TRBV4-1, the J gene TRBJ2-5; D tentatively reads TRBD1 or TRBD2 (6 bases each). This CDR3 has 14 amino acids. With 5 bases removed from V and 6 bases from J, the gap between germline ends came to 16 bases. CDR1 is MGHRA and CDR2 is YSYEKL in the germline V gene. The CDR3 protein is CASSNPGAPKTQYF. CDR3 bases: TGCGCCAGCAGCAATCCGGGGGCTCCCAAGACCCAGTACTTC.

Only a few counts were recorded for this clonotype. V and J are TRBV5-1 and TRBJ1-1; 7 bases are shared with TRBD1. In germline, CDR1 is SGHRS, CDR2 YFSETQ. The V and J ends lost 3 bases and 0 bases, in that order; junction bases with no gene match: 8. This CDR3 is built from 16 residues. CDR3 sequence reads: CASSYNRGGVNTEAFF. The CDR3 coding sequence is TGCGCCAGCAGCTACAACAGGGGAGGTGTGAACACTGAAGCTTTCTTT.

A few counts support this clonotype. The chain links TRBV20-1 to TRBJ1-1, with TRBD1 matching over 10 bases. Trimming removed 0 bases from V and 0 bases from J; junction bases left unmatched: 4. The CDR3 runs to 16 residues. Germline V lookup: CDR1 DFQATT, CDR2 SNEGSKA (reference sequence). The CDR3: CSARDPGQGMNTEAFF. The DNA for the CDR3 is TGCAGTGCTAGAGATCCGGGACAGGGGATGAACACTGAAGCTTTCTTT.

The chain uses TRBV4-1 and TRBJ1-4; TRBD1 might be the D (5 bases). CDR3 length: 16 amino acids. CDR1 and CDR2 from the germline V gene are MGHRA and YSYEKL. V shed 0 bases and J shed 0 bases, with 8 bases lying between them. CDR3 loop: CASSQEGTATNEKLFF. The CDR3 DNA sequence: TGCGCCAGCAGCCAAGAGGGGACCGCAACTAATGAAAAACTGTTTTTT.